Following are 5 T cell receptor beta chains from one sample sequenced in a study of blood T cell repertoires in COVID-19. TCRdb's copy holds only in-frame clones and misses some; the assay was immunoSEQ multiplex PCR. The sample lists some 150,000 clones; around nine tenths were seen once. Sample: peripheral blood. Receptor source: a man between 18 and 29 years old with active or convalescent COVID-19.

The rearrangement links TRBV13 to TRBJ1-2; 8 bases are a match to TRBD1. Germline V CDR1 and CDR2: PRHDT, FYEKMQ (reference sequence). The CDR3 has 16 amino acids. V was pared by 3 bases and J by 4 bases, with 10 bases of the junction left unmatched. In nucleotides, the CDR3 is TGTGCCAGCAGCTTGAGAGCCAGGGGGCCTCTCTATGGCTACACCTTC. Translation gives CASSLRARGPLYGYTF.

The CDR3: CASSPRQGESPLHF. The DNA of the CDR3 is TGTGCCAGCTCACCCAGACAGGGGGAATCACCCCTCCACTTT. The chain uses TRBV18 and TRBJ1-6; 9 bases agree with TRBD1. The CDR3 is 14 amino acids. J was trimmed by 10 bases and V by 3 bases; bases with no gene match: 4. Germline CDR1 KGHSH, CDR2 LQKENI. The entire variable domain, with the rest obtained from reference TRBV18 and TRBJ1-6, is as follows: NAGVMQNPRHLVRRRGQEARLRCSPMKGHSHVYWYRQLPEEGLKFMVYLQKENIIDESGMPKERFSAEFPKEGPSILRIQQVVRGDSAAYFCASSPRQGESPLHFGNGTRLTVT.

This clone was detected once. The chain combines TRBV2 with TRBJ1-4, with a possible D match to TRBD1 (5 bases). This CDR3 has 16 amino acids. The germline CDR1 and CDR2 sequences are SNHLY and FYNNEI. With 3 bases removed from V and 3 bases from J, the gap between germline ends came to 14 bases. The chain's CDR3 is CASSDGHAPANEKLFF. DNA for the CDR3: TGTGCCAGCAGTGACGGACATGCGCCCGCTAATGAAAAACTGTTTTTT.

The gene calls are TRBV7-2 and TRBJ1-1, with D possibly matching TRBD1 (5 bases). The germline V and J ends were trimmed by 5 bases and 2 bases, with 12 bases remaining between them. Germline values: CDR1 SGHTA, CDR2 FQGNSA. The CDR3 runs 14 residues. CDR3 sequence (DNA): TGTGCCAGCAGCATAAGACAGAGAAACACTGAAGCTTTCTTT. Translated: CASSIRQRNTEAFF.

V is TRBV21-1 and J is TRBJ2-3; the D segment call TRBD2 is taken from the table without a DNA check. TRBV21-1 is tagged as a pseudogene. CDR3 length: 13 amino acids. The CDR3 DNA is TGTGCCAGCAGCCTATCCAGCGGGGATACGCAGTATTTT. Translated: CASSLSSGDTQYF.